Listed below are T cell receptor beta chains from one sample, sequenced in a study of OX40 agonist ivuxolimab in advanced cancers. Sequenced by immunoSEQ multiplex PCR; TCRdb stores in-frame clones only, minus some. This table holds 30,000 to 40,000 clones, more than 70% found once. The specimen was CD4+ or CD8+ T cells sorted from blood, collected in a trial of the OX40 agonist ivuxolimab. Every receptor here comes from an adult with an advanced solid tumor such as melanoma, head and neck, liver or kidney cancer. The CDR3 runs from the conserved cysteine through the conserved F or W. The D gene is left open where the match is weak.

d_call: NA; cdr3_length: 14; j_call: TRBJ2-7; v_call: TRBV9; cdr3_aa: CAIKNGTVTYEQYF
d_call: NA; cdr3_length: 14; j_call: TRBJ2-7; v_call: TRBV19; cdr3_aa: CASSAGAGVYEQYF
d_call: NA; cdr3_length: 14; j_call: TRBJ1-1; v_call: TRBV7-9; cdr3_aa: CASTYSGLNTEAFF
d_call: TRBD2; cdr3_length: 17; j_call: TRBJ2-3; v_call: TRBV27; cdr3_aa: CASSFVTSGGATDTQYF
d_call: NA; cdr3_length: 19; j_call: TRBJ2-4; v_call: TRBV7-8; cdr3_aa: CASSLEDGYEDGGKNIQYF
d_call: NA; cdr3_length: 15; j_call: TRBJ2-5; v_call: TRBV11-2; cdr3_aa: CASSFSSGYQETQYF
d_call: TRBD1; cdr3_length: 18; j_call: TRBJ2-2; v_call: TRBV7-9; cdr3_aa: CASSPTPGQGAKTGELFF
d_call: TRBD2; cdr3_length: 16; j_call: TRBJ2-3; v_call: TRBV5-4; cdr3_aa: CASSLSGGGSTDTQYF
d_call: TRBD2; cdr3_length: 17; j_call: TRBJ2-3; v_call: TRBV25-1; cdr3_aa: CASSESSGLAGSDTQYF
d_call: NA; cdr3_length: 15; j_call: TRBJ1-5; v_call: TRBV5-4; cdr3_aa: CASSLYPEGNQPQHF
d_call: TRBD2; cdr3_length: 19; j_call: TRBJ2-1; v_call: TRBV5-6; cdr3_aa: CASSLDGTSGSQSYNEQFF
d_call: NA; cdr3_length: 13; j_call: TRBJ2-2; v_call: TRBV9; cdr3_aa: CASSVPNTGELFF
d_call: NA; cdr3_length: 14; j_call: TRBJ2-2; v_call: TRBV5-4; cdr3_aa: CASSLGRNTGELFF
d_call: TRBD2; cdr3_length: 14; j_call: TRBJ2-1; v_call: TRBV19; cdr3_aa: CASSIPGTSNEQFF
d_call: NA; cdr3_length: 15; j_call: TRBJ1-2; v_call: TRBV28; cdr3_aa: CASSLGLWGPYGYTF
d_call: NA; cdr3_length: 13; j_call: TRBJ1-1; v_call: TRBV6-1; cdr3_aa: CASSDVGVPEAFF
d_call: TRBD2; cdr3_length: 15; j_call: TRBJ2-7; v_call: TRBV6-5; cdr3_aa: CASSYALGGAYEQYF
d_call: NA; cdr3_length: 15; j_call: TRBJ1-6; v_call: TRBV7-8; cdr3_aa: CASSLAGGSNSPLHF
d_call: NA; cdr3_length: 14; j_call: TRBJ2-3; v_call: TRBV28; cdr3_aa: CASSSSGSTDTQYF
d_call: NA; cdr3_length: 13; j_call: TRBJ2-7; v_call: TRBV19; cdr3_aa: CASSIATKGEQYF
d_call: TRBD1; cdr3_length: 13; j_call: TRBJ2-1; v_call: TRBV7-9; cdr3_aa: CASSLEQGDEQFF
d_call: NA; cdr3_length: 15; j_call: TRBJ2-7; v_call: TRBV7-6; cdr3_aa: CASSLGSQGSFEQYF
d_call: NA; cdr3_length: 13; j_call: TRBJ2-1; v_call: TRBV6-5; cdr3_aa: CASSFTGSNEQFF
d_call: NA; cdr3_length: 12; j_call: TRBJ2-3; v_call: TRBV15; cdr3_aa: CATSRDPLGQYF
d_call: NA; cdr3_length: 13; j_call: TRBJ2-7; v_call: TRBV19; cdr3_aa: CASSIEAGYEQYF
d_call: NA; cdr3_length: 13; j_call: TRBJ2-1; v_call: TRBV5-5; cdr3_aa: CASSWRSFNEQFF
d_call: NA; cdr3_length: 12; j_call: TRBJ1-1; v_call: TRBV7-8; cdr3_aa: CASSLAGGEAFF
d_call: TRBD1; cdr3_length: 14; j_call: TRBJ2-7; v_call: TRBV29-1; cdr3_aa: CSVEEGDRGYEQYF
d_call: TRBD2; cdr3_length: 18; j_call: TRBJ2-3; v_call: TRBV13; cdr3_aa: CASSPPGLAGGWSDTQYF
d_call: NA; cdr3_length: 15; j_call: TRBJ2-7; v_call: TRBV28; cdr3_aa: CASSLSGSGGYEQYF
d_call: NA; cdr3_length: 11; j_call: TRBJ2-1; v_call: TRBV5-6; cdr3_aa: CASLRGLEQFF
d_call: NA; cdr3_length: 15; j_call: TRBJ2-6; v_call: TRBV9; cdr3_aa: CASSVVNSGANVLTF
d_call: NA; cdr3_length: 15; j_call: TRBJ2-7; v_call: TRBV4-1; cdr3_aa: CASSQRSGDLREQYF
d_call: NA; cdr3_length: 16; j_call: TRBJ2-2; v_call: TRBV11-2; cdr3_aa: CASSLVGQTPTGELFF
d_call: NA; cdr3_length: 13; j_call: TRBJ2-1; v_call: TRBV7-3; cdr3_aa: CASSSGGGDEQFF
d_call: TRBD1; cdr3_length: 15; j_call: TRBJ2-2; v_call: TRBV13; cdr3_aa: CASSLTGVDTGELFF
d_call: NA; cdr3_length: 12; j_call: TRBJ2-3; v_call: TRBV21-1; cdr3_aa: CASSLREDTQYF
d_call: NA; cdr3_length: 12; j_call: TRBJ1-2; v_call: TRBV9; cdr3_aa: CASSNFVYGYTF
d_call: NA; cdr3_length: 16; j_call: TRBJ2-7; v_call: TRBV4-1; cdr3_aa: CASSQEPQGIPYEQYF
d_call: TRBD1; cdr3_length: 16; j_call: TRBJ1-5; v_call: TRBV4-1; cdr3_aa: CASSQEGQGTNQPQHF
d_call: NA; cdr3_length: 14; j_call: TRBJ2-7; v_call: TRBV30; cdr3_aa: CAWSVILGGLEQYF
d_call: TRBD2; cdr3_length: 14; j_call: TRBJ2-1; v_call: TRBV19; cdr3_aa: CASKRTSGYNEQFF
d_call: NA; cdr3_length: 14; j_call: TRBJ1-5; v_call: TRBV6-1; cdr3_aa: CASSEEEGYQPQHF
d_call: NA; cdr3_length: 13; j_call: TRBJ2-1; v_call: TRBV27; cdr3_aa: CASSSDSNNEQFF
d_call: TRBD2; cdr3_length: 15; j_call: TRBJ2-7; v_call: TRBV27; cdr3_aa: CASSPRGGRVYEQYF
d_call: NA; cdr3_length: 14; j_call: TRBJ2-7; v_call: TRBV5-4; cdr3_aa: CASSYGALGYEQYF